This section outlines one T cell receptor (beta chain) sequence together with its context. Its antigen is undetermined. The data were obtained in a study of OX40 agonist ivuxolimab in advanced cancers. Clones were sequenced by immunoSEQ multiplex PCR, and TCRdb holds only the in-frame ones, with some missing. The profile shows approximately 100,000 clones, 90% of them singletons. This CDR3 contains 12 residues. From germline, CDR1 is SGHTA and CDR2 FQGNSA. V lost 5 bases to trimming and J lost 0 bases, with 5 bases between them. Study-level results: On average, a greater number of expanded clones characterised CD8+ T cells relative to CD4+. At doses 0.1 to 3.0 mg/kg, CD4+ and CD8+ clones expanded.

The chain employs TRBV7-2 and TRBJ2-7; D is uncertain. The material sequenced was CD4+ or CD8+ T cells sorted from blood, taken in a trial of the OX40 agonist ivuxolimab. The receptor's source is an adult with an advanced solid tumor such as melanoma, head and neck, liver or kidney cancer. DNA of the CDR3: TGTGCCAGCAGCCGAAGCTCCTACGAGCAGTACTTC. This translates into CASSRSSYEQYF.